This T cell receptor beta chain comes out of a study of blood T cell repertoires in COVID-19. The assay was immunoSEQ multiplex PCR, and TCRdb's table has in-frame clones only and misses some. Of 120,000 to 150,000 clones listed, 80% to 90% are singletons. Germline CDR1 and CDR2: SQVTM and ANQGSEA. V shed 6 bases, J shed 4 bases, and the junction held 11 bases outside the gene matches. The CDR3 extends over 15 amino acids. The genes are TRBV29-1 and TRBJ2-3, with 9 nucleotides matching TRBD1. This TCR was sampled from a human donor in a cohort sampled during active COVID-19. Sequencing input: peripheral blood. The CDR3 DNA sequence: TGCAGCGTGACGCCTACAGGGGGCGCGGCAGATACGCAGTATTTT. Protein sequence: CSVTPTGGAADTQYF.